One sample yielded the 29 T cell receptor beta chains listed below, sequenced in a study of OX40 agonist ivuxolimab in advanced cancers. Profiling relied on immunoSEQ multiplex PCR, and the TCRdb table lists in-frame clones only, not all of them. The sample comprises roughly 70,000 clones, around 86% of which are singletons, and about 0.42% rests with the top ten. The specimen was CD4+ or CD8+ T cells sorted from blood, collected in a trial of the OX40 agonist ivuxolimab. These receptors were obtained from an adult with an advanced solid tumor such as melanoma, head and neck, liver or kidney cancer.

The V gene is TRBV27, the J gene TRBJ2-1, with TRBD2 matching 8 bases. Germline assignment: CDR1 MNHEY and CDR2 SMNVEV (reference sequence). J lost 6 bases, V lost 3 bases, and 13 bases had no gene match. CDR3 length: 17 residues. DNA of the CDR3: TGTGCCAGCAGTTTTTCAATGGGGCCTAGCGGGCGCAATGAGCAGTTCTTC. It specifies CASSFSMGPSGRNEQFF.

This sequence joins TRBV18 and TRBJ1-1, with D uncertain. Deletions cut 5 bases from V and 0 bases from J, with 10 bases between. This CDR3 is 14 amino acids long. In germline, CDR1 is KGHSH, CDR2 LQKENI. The CDR3 DNA follows: TGTGCCAGCTCAACCGGGAGCATGAACACTGAAGCTTTCTTT. Translation: CASSTGSMNTEAFF.

The V gene is TRBV5-6, the J gene TRBJ2-1, with 7 positions matching TRBD2. CDR1 is SGHDT, CDR2 YYEEEE, per germline. Trimming took 2 bases from V and 6 from J; bases not matched to a gene: 8. The CDR3 is 15 amino acids. In DNA form, the CDR3 reads TGTGCCAGCAGCTTCGGCGGGAGCGGGGTCAATGAGCAGTTCTTC. Protein sequence: CASSFGGSGVNEQFF.

The rearrangement joins TRBV28 to TRBJ2-1; 14 bases line up with TRBD2. Germline V lookup: CDR1 MDHEN, CDR2 SYDVKM. CDR3 size: 16 residues. Losses at the gene ends were 6 bases for V and 2 bases for J; bases not matched to a gene: 3. The CDR3 spells CASRTTSGGAYNEQFF. CDR3 coding DNA: TGTGCCAGCAGGACGACTAGCGGGGGGGCCTACAATGAGCAGTTCTTC.

The CDR3 loop is CASSLIWYSGNTIYF. CDR3 DNA: TGTGCCAGCAGCTTGATCTGGTACTCTGGAAACACCATATATTTT. The genes are TRBV5-5 and TRBJ1-3, with D unresolved. The CDR3 extends over 15 amino acids. Germline V gives CDR1 SGHKS, CDR2 YYEKEE (reference sequence). The V and J ends lost 1 base and 0 bases respectively, with 8 bases between them.

The sample holds many counts of this clone. V gene TRBV27 combines with J gene TRBJ2-6; 9 nucleotides agree with TRBD2. The junction had 5 bases not matched to a gene; V was cut back by 2 bases and J by 0 bases. The CDR3 contains 18 residues. The V gene's germline CDR1 is MNHEY and CDR2 SMNVEV (reference sequence). In DNA form, the CDR3 reads TGTGCCAGCAGTTTAAGTAGCGGGAGAGTCTCTGGGGCCAACGTCCTGACTTTC. Its translation: CASSLSSGRVSGANVLTF.

This chain connects TRBV6-5 to TRBJ2-7, with 7 bases aligning to TRBD1. J was trimmed by 9 bases and V by 5 bases; bases with no gene match: 10. The CDR3 runs 13 residues. Germline values: CDR1 MNHEY, CDR2 SVGAGI. The CDR3 loop is CASSADNRGRQYV. CDR3 coding DNA: TGTGCCAGCAGTGCAGATAACAGGGGCAGGCAGTACGTC.

V gene TRBV5-4 combines with J gene TRBJ1-1, with D possibly being TRBD1 (5 bases). Germline values: CDR1 SGHNT, CDR2 YYREEE (reference sequence). Trimming took 4 bases from V and 6 from J, leaving 13 bases between them. This CDR3 region has 13 residues. The CDR3 loop reads CASSQGATAEAFF. DNA for the CDR3: TGTGCCAGCAGCCAGGGAGCAACGGCTGAAGCTTTCTTT.

A few counts support this clone. The chain recombines TRBV27 with TRBJ1-6; no clear D. This CDR3 spans 14 amino acids. The germline V gene has CDR1 MNHEY and CDR2 SMNVEV (reference sequence). V was cut by 6 bases and J by 9 bases, with 15 bases left in between. CDR3 amino acids: CASSRDIVVSPLHF. CDR3 DNA: TGTGCCAGCAGCCGTGACATCGTGGTTTCACCCCTCCACTTT.

The chain's CDR3 is CASSLSGGLGYTF. CDR3 coding DNA: TGTGCCAGCAGTTTATCTGGGGGGCTTGGCTACACCTTC. This chain links TRBV28 with TRBJ1-2, with a weak D call TRBD1 (6 bases). This CDR3 comprises 13 residues. CDR1 and CDR2 from the germline V gene are MDHEN and SYDVKM. V lost 1 base and J 7 bases, leaving 10 bases between the germline ends.

This chain links TRBV15 with TRBJ1-1; D is unclear. The V gene's germline CDR1 is LNHNV and CDR2 YYDKDF (reference sequence). The V end was cut by 3 bases, the J end by 1 base, with 15 bases between. The CDR3 runs 16 residues. The CDR3 region is CATSSPRRLGNTEAFF. CDR3 nucleotide sequence: TGTGCCACCAGCAGCCCCAGAAGGCTAGGGAACACTGAAGCTTTCTTT. Combining the CDR3 with reference TRBV15 and TRBJ1-1 gives the whole variable domain DAMVIQNPRYQVTQFGKPVTLSCSQTLNHNVMYWYQQKSSQAPKLLFHYYDKDFNNEADTPDNFQSRRPNTSFCFLDIRSPGLGDTAMYLCATSSPRRLGNTEAFFGQGTRLTVV.

V gene TRBV18 combines with J gene TRBJ1-4, with TRBD1 matching 7 bases. Trimming removed 4 bases from V and 5 bases from J; junction bases left unmatched: 4. Germline V gene data show CDR1 as KGHSH and CDR2 as LQKENI. The CDR3 runs 14 residues. The chain's CDR3 is CASSRQGGNEKLFF. CDR3 nucleotides: TGTGCCAGCTCACGACAGGGCGGGAATGAAAAACTGTTTTTT.

V and J are TRBV7-9 and TRBJ2-1, with 12 bases identical to TRBD2. The CDR3 has 15 residues. Germline V gene sequence: CDR1 SEHNR, CDR2 FQNEAQ (reference sequence). Unmatched junction bases numbered 7, after V lost 6 bases and J lost 7 bases. In DNA, the CDR3 is TGTGCCAGCAGATCTCTAGCGGGGGGGCGGAATGAGCAGTTCTTC. This sequence encodes CASRSLAGGRNEQFF.

V and J are TRBV7-2 and TRBJ2-2, with D possibly TRBD1 on 5 matching bases. In germline, CDR1 is SGHTA, CDR2 FQGNSA. This CDR3 is 15 amino acids long. Trimming left V 5 bases short and J 5 bases short, with 15 bases between. The CDR3 loop is CASSQRSGLTGELFF. The CDR3 DNA reads as TGTGCCAGCAGCCAGAGGTCAGGGCTGACCGGGGAGCTGTTTTTT.

This clone was observed once. This chain links TRBV7-9 with TRBJ2-1; 12 bases align to TRBD2. CDR3 size: 14 residues. Germline CDR1 reads SEHNR; CDR2 reads FQNEAQ (reference sequence). V shed 6 bases and J 9 bases; nucleotides not matched to a gene: 6. The chain's CDR3 is CASRPSGGGTEQFF. The CDR3 DNA follows: TGTGCCAGCAGACCTAGCGGGGGGGGCACTGAGCAGTTCTTC.

This chain joins TRBV2 and TRBJ2-7; TRBD1 agrees at 9 bases. This CDR3 is 14 amino acids long. The V and J ends lost 5 bases and 1 base, in that order; junction bases with no gene match: 3. Germline CDR1 is SNHLY and CDR2 is FYNNEI. In DNA form, the CDR3 reads TGTGCCAGCAGTACCGGGACAGGGTCCTACGAGCAGTACTTC. It encodes CASSTGTGSYEQYF.

The chain recombines TRBV18 with TRBJ2-7, with TRBD2 as a possible D gene (6 bases). Trimming shortened V by 2 bases and J by 4 bases, and 18 bases separated the two germline ends. CDR1 and CDR2 (germline): KGHSH, LQKENI. This CDR3 contains 16 residues. In DNA form, the CDR3 reads TGTGCCAGCTCACCAGAGGGTATGCGGGGCGCGTACGAGCAGTACTTC. Translation: CASSPEGMRGAYEQYF.

This chain connects TRBV19 to TRBJ2-4; tentative D call: TRBD1 (6 bases). Trimming took 7 bases from V and 6 from J, leaving 13 bases between them. CDR1 and CDR2 (germline): LNHDA, SQIVND (reference sequence). There are 13 residues in the CDR3. The CDR3: CASNWGRGNIQYF. The CDR3 nucleotides read TGTGCCAGTAATTGGGGCAGGGGAAACATTCAGTACTTC.

The CDR3 nucleotides read TGCGCCAGCACTGAGGGCACGACCGGTGGCTACACCTTC. It is translated as CASTEGTTGGYTF. The chain has TRBV5-1 and TRBJ1-2; no clear D. Germline V gene lookup returns CDR1 SGHRS and CDR2 YFSETQ. The CDR3 spans 13 residues. V lost 6 bases and J lost 7, with 16 bases in between.

This clone was observed a few times. This rearrangement joins TRBV6-6 to TRBJ1-1, with TRBD1 identical over 7 bases. V was clipped by 10 bases and J by 12 bases; unmatched bases: 20. The germline CDR1 and CDR2 sequences are MNHNY and SVGAGI (reference sequence). The CDR3 spans 14 residues. The CDR3 DNA follows: TGTGCCATCAAAAGCGGTTCAGGGGGTGAAGTATCTTTCTTT. Protein product: CAIKSGSGGEVSFF.

V gene TRBV7-8 combines with J gene TRBJ2-2, with TRBD2 identical over 10 bases. In germline, CDR1 is SGHVS, CDR2 FQNEAQ. The CDR3 is 16 residues long. Losses at the gene ends were 1 base for V and 4 bases for J; bases not matched to a gene: 3. CDR3 bases: TGTGCCAGCAGCTTAGGGACTAGCGGTTCCACCGGGGAGCTGTTTTTT. Translated, it gives CASSLGTSGSTGELFF.

The rearrangement uses TRBV7-3 and TRBJ1-6; no clear D. V was trimmed by 0 bases and J by 3 bases, leaving 6 bases between them. Germline V gene data show CDR1 as SGHTA and CDR2 as FQGTGA. This CDR3 region has 15 residues. Here the CDR3 reads CASSLTSSYNSPLHF. CDR3 bases: TGTGCCAGCAGCTTAACCTCCAGCTATAATTCACCCCTCCACTTT.

This chain joins TRBV20-1 and TRBJ1-4; D is uncertain. Germline lookup yields CDR1 DFQATT and CDR2 SNEGSKA (reference sequence). The CDR3 is made up of 11 amino acids. Between the trimmed V and J ends, which lost 5 bases and 6 bases, there was a span of 7 bases. CDR3 nucleotide sequence: TGCAGTGCTTCGGGAGATGAAAAACTGTTTTTT. This sequence encodes CSASGDEKLFF.

The rearrangement links TRBV7-9 to TRBJ1-4, with D uncertain. Trimming left V 0 bases short and J 8 bases short, with 7 bases between. Germline V lookup: CDR1 SEHNR, CDR2 FQNEAQ (reference sequence). This CDR3 contains 13 residues. The CDR3 region has the DNA TGTGCCAGCAGCTTAGCCCTTCGGGAAAAACTGTTTTTT. Protein sequence: CASSLALREKLFF. Full variable domain (remainder filled in from reference TRBV7-9 and TRBJ1-4): DTGVSQNPRHKITKRGQNVTFRCDPISEHNRLYWYRQTLGQGPEFLTYFQNEAQLEKSRLLSDRFSAERPKGSFSTLEIQRTEQGDSAMYLCASSLALREKLFFGSGTQLSVL.

The J gene is TRBJ2-1, the V gene TRBV10-1, with 8 bases aligning to TRBD2. The germline V gene has CDR1 WNHNN and CDR2 SYGVQD (reference sequence). The CDR3 is made up of 17 amino acids. Unmatched junction bases numbered 8, after V lost 0 bases and J lost 4 bases. The CDR3: CASSESGVAGMYNEQFF. The CDR3 DNA follows: TGCGCCAGCAGTGAGTCTGGGGTAGCGGGGATGTACAATGAGCAGTTCTTC.

The chain employs TRBV5-4 and TRBJ2-1; D gene unclear. The CDR3 is made up of 15 amino acids. The ends were cut back, 0 bases at V and 4 bases at J, with 11 bases in the middle. Germline values: CDR1 SGHNT, CDR2 YYREEE (reference sequence). The CDR3 nucleotides read TGTGCCAGCAGCTTGGACCGCAGCAATTACAATGAGCAGTTCTTC. It codes for CASSLDRSNYNEQFF.

The chain has TRBV6-6 and TRBJ1-2; 7 bases are shared with TRBD1. This CDR3 contains 16 residues. Germline V gives CDR1 MNHNY, CDR2 SVGAGI (reference sequence). Losses at the gene ends were 2 bases for V and 0 bases for J; bases not matched to a gene: 6. Here the CDR3 DNA reads TGTGCCAGCAGTTACCCTCGGGACAGACCTAACTATGGCTACACCTTC. Translating gives CASSYPRDRPNYGYTF.

This clone appeared a single time. The CDR3 sequence: CASSPGELAKNIQYF. DNA for the CDR3: TGTGCCAGCAGCCCGGGGGAACTAGCCAAAAACATTCAGTACTTC. The chain is built from TRBV9 and TRBJ2-4, with a weak D call TRBD2 (6 bases). The V end was cut by 4 bases, the J end by 0 bases, with 11 bases between. The CDR3 totals 15 residues. The germline gives CDR1 SGDLS, CDR2 YYNGEE.

V is TRBV27 and J is TRBJ1-1; 8 bases are a match to TRBD1. CDR3 length equals 15 residues. Per germline, CDR1 MNHEY and CDR2 SMNVEV (reference sequence). The trim removed 2 bases at V and 4 bases at J, leaving 6 bases unmatched. CDR3 coding DNA: TGTGCCAGCAGTTTAGACAGGGGTTTGAGCACTGAAGCTTTCTTT. Its translation is CASSLDRGLSTEAFF.